The rows below give T cell receptor beta chains drawn from one sample of a study of regulatory dendritic cells for organ transplantation. Profiled with immunoSEQ multiplex PCR; TCRdb holds only in-frame clones, not every one. The sample contains about 29,000 clones, roughly 80% of which appear only once. Sequencing was performed on naive CD4+ T cells from blood. The receptors were sampled from a human donor in good health. Both conserved end residues are part of each CDR3. A D gene is named only where the DNA matches it firmly. Clone size is not always given. Where it is, it says once, few, many or a class for expanded clones.

abundance: NA
d_gene: NA
v_gene: TRBV5-1
j_gene: TRBJ2-1
CDR3aa: CASSPRDSWGQFF
CDR3nt: TGCGCCAGCAGCCCCCGGGACTCCTGGGGGCAGTTCTTC

abundance: NA
d_gene: TRBD1
v_gene: TRBV19
j_gene: TRBJ1-2
CDR3aa: CASSIGQGNYGYTF
CDR3nt: TGTGCCAGTAGTATTGGACAGGGGAACTATGGCTACACCTTC

abundance: few
d_gene: NA
v_gene: TRBV18
j_gene: TRBJ2-2
CDR3aa: CASSPTGSSTGELFF
CDR3nt: TGTGCCAGCTCACCAACAGGGTCGAGCACCGGGGAGCTGTTTTTT

abundance: few
d_gene: NA
v_gene: TRBV7-9
j_gene: TRBJ2-5
CDR3aa: CASSLLGSMKTQYF
CDR3nt: TGTGCCAGCAGCTTACTAGGGAGTATGAAGACCCAGTACTTC

abundance: NA
d_gene: TRBD1
v_gene: TRBV5-1
j_gene: TRBJ1-4
CDR3aa: CASSLDGQGASEKLFF
CDR3nt: TGCGCCAGCAGCTTGGATGGACAGGGGGCTAGTGAAAAACTGTTTTTT

abundance: NA
d_gene: NA
v_gene: TRBV5-1
j_gene: TRBJ2-2
CDR3aa: CASHGQSITGELFF
CDR3nt: TGCGCCAGCCACGGACAATCAATAACCGGGGAGCTGTTTTTT

abundance: NA
d_gene: NA
v_gene: TRBV4-1
j_gene: TRBJ1-3
CDR3aa: CASSQEGTRGNTIYF
CDR3nt: TGCGCCAGCAGCCAAGAGGGGACACGAGGAAACACCATATATTTT

abundance: NA
d_gene: TRBD1
v_gene: TRBV7-8
j_gene: TRBJ1-2
CDR3aa: CASSLRLDRVPGYTF
CDR3nt: TGTGCCAGCAGCTTACGGTTGGACAGGGTGCCTGGCTACACCTTC

abundance: NA
d_gene: TRBD1
v_gene: TRBV6-5
j_gene: TRBJ1-5
CDR3aa: CASRPEQGAGQPQHF
CDR3nt: TGTGCCAGCAGACCCGAACAGGGGGCCGGTCAGCCCCAGCATTTT

abundance: NA
d_gene: TRBD2
v_gene: TRBV15
j_gene: TRBJ2-3
CDR3aa: CATSRPSSLQWASGGLADTQYF
CDR3nt: TGTGCCACCAGCAGACCCTCATCCCTCCAATGGGCTAGCGGGGGGTTGGCAGATACGCAGTATTTT

abundance: NA
d_gene: NA
v_gene: TRBV6-6
j_gene: TRBJ2-2
CDR3aa: CASSYSRTGELFF
CDR3nt: TGTGCCAGCAGTTACTCGAGGACCGGGGAGCTGTTTTTT

abundance: few
d_gene: NA
v_gene: TRBV15
j_gene: TRBJ1-1
CDR3aa: CATSRDRVLNTEAFF
CDR3nt: TGTGCCACCAGCAGAGATCGAGTACTGAACACTGAAGCTTTCTTT

abundance: NA
d_gene: NA
v_gene: TRBV2
j_gene: TRBJ2-7
CDR3aa: CASKTSGVFDQYF
CDR3nt: TGTGCCAGCAAGACTAGTGGGGTTTTCGATCAGTACTTC

abundance: NA
d_gene: NA
v_gene: TRBV7-3
j_gene: TRBJ2-3
CDR3aa: CASSPSESTGTDTQYF
CDR3nt: TGTGCCAGCAGCCCCTCAGAGAGTACAGGAACAGATACGCAGTATTTT

abundance: NA
d_gene: TRBD2
v_gene: TRBV7-2
j_gene: TRBJ2-3
CDR3aa: CASSTPSGGIRDTQYF
CDR3nt: TGTGCCAGCAGCACCCCTAGCGGGGGGATCCGGGATACGCAGTATTTT

abundance: NA
d_gene: TRBD2
v_gene: TRBV10-3
j_gene: TRBJ2-3
CDR3aa: CAIRGGSGATDTQYF
CDR3nt: TGTGCCATCAGGGGGGGTAGCGGGGCCACAGATACGCAGTATTTT

abundance: NA
d_gene: TRBD1
v_gene: TRBV5-1
j_gene: TRBJ1-3
CDR3aa: CASSSKQGANTIYF
CDR3nt: TGCGCCAGCAGCTCCAAACAGGGGGCAAACACCATATATTTT

abundance: few
d_gene: NA
v_gene: TRBV9
j_gene: TRBJ1-1
CDR3aa: CASSVGRGTEAFF
CDR3nt: TGTGCCAGCAGCGTGGGGCGTGGGACTGAAGCTTTCTTT

abundance: NA
d_gene: TRBD1
v_gene: TRBV6-1
j_gene: TRBJ1-5
CDR3aa: CASSDTGQVPQHF
CDR3nt: TGTGCCAGCAGTGATACGGGACAGGTGCCCCAGCATTTT

abundance: NA
d_gene: TRBD1
v_gene: TRBV5-4
j_gene: TRBJ2-7
CDR3aa: CASSLPLGTGHSYEQYF
CDR3nt: TGTGCCAGCAGCTTGCCGCTCGGGACAGGGCACTCCTACGAGCAGTACTTC

abundance: NA
d_gene: TRBD1
v_gene: TRBV7-2
j_gene: TRBJ2-7
CDR3aa: CASSTHSGTGEQYF
CDR3nt: TGTGCCAGCAGCACCCACTCCGGGACAGGGGAGCAGTACTTC

abundance: NA
d_gene: NA
v_gene: TRBV13
j_gene: TRBJ2-7
CDR3aa: CASSLGPLQGYEQYF
CDR3nt: TGTGCCAGCAGCTTAGGCCCTCTCCAGGGGTACGAGCAGTACTTC

abundance: NA
d_gene: TRBD2
v_gene: TRBV4-2
j_gene: TRBJ2-1
CDR3aa: CASSRQTSGGANEQFF
CDR3nt: TGTGCCAGCAGCCGACAAACTAGCGGGGGGGCGAATGAGCAGTTCTTC

abundance: once
d_gene: NA
v_gene: TRBV5-6
j_gene: TRBJ2-7
CDR3aa: CASSKTVYEQYF
CDR3nt: TGTGCCAGCAGCAAGACAGTCTACGAGCAGTACTTC

abundance: NA
d_gene: NA
v_gene: TRBV5-1
j_gene: TRBJ1-2
CDR3aa: CASSGRGRPSDGYTF
CDR3nt: TGCGCCAGCAGCGGAAGAGGGAGGCCCTCGGATGGCTACACCTTC

abundance: NA
d_gene: TRBD1
v_gene: TRBV18
j_gene: TRBJ1-2
CDR3aa: CASSPGFGQGRNSYGYTF
CDR3nt: TGTGCCAGCTCACCAGGGTTTGGACAGGGGAGGAATAGCTATGGCTACACCTTC

abundance: NA
d_gene: TRBD1
v_gene: TRBV19
j_gene: TRBJ1-2
CDR3aa: CASSVGQGAYGYTF
CDR3nt: TGTGCCAGTAGTGTCGGACAGGGGGCCTATGGCTACACCTTC

abundance: NA
d_gene: NA
v_gene: TRBV6-5
j_gene: TRBJ2-7
CDR3aa: CASSSPTAGEQYF
CDR3nt: TGTGCCAGCAGCTCTCCCACTGCGGGGGAGCAGTACTTC

abundance: NA
d_gene: NA
v_gene: TRBV10-3
j_gene: TRBJ1-5
CDR3aa: CAISGQEDQPQHF
CDR3nt: TGTGCCATCAGTGGGCAGGAGGATCAGCCCCAGCATTTT

abundance: NA
d_gene: TRBD1
v_gene: TRBV5-1
j_gene: TRBJ1-4
CDR3aa: CASSGGTGHTNEKLFF
CDR3nt: TGCGCCAGCAGCGGGGGGACAGGCCACACTAATGAAAAACTGTTTTTT

abundance: NA
d_gene: NA
v_gene: TRBV4-2
j_gene: TRBJ1-1
CDR3aa: CASSQEPSSGRAEAFF
CDR3nt: TGTGCCAGCAGCCAAGAACCCTCCTCGGGGAGGGCTGAAGCTTTCTTT

abundance: NA
d_gene: NA
v_gene: TRBV11-2
j_gene: TRBJ1-1
CDR3aa: CASSQGVNTEAFF
CDR3nt: TGTGCCAGCAGCCAAGGGGTGAACACTGAAGCTTTCTTT

abundance: NA
d_gene: TRBD1
v_gene: TRBV5-1
j_gene: TRBJ2-7
CDR3aa: CASSQGQGDEQYF
CDR3nt: TGCGCCAGCAGCCAGGGACAGGGGGACGAGCAGTACTTC